The clone carrying this TCR beta chain was seen many times. V lost 2 bases to trimming and J lost 2 bases, with 13 bases between them. The CDR3 contains 15 residues. Per germline, CDR1 MDHEN and CDR2 SYDVKM. Researchers prepared the TCRbeta library using unique molecular identifiers, the study reports. TCRdb ran MiXCR on the PCR reads and lists one entry per CDR3 protein. Among approximately 340,000 distinct CDR3 sequences listed, 9% to 12% were seen once. The data are from a study of T-cell reconstitution after alpha-beta-depleted transplantation in children. This TCR came from a human donor who donated a stem cell graft to a child with acute lymphoblastic leukemia. The chain joins TRBV28 to TRBJ2-7, with D possibly matching TRBD2 (6 bases). The specimen was PBMCs from the stem cell graft donor, collected from the stem cell graft. CDR3 region: CASSLGPGVAYEQYF. The CDR3 nucleotides are TGTGCCAGCAGTTTAGGTCCGGGGGTAGCCTACGAGCAGTACTTC.